This entry features one TCR beta chain sequence. These data originate in a study of control samples from healthy donors and cancer patients. The CDR3 loop spans 12 amino acids. Per the germline V gene, CDR1 is SEHNR and CDR2 is FQNEAQ (reference sequence). Trimming stripped 5 bases from V and 2 bases from J, with 7 bases between. Libraries were prepared by immunoSEQ multiplex PCR; TCRdb keeps only in-frame clonotypes and omits some of them. The table has 77,000 or so clones, 91% seen once. The V gene is TRBV7-9, the J gene TRBJ2-7; D ambiguous. This receptor was obtained from a man under 40 in good health. Sequencing was carried out using blood. CDR3 sequence (DNA): TGTGCCAGCAGCCCCGACACCTACGAGCAGTACTTC. Translating it yields CASSPDTYEQYF.